This TCR beta chain was sequenced for a study of cytomegalovirus exposure and HLA in healthy donors. CDR1 MDHEN and CDR2 SYDVKM come from the germline V gene. V was cut by 8 bases and J by 5 bases, with 21 bases left in between. The CDR3 spans 15 residues. Use of 60 Vbeta and 13 Jbeta primers characterized the PCR. Profiled with immunoSEQ multiplex PCR; TCRdb holds only in-frame clones, not every one. The profile shows approximately 210,000 clones, roughly 85% of them singletons. Donors consisted of healthy bone marrow donors. This clone was observed a single time. The chain links TRBV28 to TRBJ2-5; D is perhaps TRBD2 (6 bases). The specimen was PBMCs. This TCR derives from a male donor in good health and CMV-seronegative. The CDR3 here is CASLTGRSYVETQYF. As DNA, the CDR3 is TGTGCCAGCCTAACCGGGAGAAGTTATGTGGAGACCCAGTACTTC.